Listed below are T cell receptor beta chains from one sample, sequenced in a study of shared clonotypes between healthy human individuals. Repertoires were generated with immunoSEQ multiplex PCR, while TCRdb's copy carries only in-frame clones and drops some. The sample has approximately 2.1 million clones, 93% seen once. Material: naive CD4+ T cells from PBMCs. These receptors all come from a man between 18 and 29 years old in good health. Some clones in this sample may be carry-over from other donors' samples. Both conserved end residues are part of each CDR3. The D gene is left open where the match is weak. Size values are once, few and many counts, or a class for expanded clones, and some rows have none.

j_call: TRBJ1-2; v_call: TRBV4-1; clone_size: NA; d_call: TRBD1; cdr3_nt: TGCGCCAGCAGCCAGGAGGGGGCCGGACGCAACTATGGCTACACCTTC; cdr3_aa: CASSQEGAGRNYGYTF
j_call: TRBJ1-2; v_call: TRBV5-1; clone_size: NA; d_call: NA; cdr3_nt: TGCGCCAGCAGCTTGTGGGGGGACGGCTACACCTTC; cdr3_aa: CASSLWGDGYTF
j_call: TRBJ1-2; v_call: TRBV10-3; clone_size: NA; d_call: NA; cdr3_nt: TGTGCCATCAGTGAGTCGAATTATCCAGCCCCAGGCTATGGCTACACCTTC; cdr3_aa: CAISESNYPAPGYGYTF
j_call: TRBJ1-1; v_call: TRBV5-1; clone_size: few; d_call: NA; cdr3_nt: TGCGCCAGCAGCTTGGGCAGTTACACTGAAGCTTTCTTT; cdr3_aa: CASSLGSYTEAFF
j_call: TRBJ2-1; v_call: TRBV19; clone_size: NA; d_call: TRBD2; cdr3_nt: TGTGCCAGCCATTATAGCGGGAGTTATTACAATGAGCAGTTCTTC; cdr3_aa: CASHYSGSYYNEQFF
j_call: TRBJ1-4; v_call: TRBV5-1; clone_size: NA; d_call: NA; cdr3_nt: TGCGCCAGCAGCTTGGGTATCGGGGGGCCAGGGACTAATGAAAAACTGTTTTTT; cdr3_aa: CASSLGIGGPGTNEKLFF
j_call: TRBJ1-2; v_call: TRBV18; clone_size: once; d_call: NA; cdr3_nt: TGTGCCAGCTCACCACTCTCCGAACTGAACTATGGCTACACCTTC; cdr3_aa: CASSPLSELNYGYTF
j_call: TRBJ2-1; v_call: TRBV30; clone_size: NA; d_call: TRBD2; cdr3_nt: TGTGCCTGGAGCCATTCCGGACTAGCGGGAGTTTATGAGCAGTTCTTC; cdr3_aa: CAWSHSGLAGVYEQFF
j_call: TRBJ1-4; v_call: TRBV28; clone_size: NA; d_call: NA; cdr3_nt: TGTGCCAGCAGTGGGGGGAATAATGAAAAACTGTTTTTT; cdr3_aa: CASSGGNNEKLFF
j_call: TRBJ1-2; v_call: TRBV7-9; clone_size: few; d_call: TRBD1; cdr3_nt: TGTGCCAGCAGCAAAAGCGGACAGGGTGGTGGCTACACCTTC; cdr3_aa: CASSKSGQGGGYTF
j_call: TRBJ2-3; v_call: TRBV9; clone_size: NA; d_call: NA; cdr3_nt: TGTGCCAGCAGTACTAGCCTTCCAGATACGCAGTATTTT; cdr3_aa: CASSTSLPDTQYF
j_call: TRBJ1-5; v_call: TRBV6-5; clone_size: NA; d_call: NA; cdr3_nt: TGTGCCAGCAGTTACAGTAGGGGTCAGCCCCAGCATTTT; cdr3_aa: CASSYSRGQPQHF
j_call: TRBJ2-1; v_call: TRBV5-4; clone_size: NA; d_call: NA; cdr3_nt: TGTGCCAGCAGCTTGGGGTCTCTCCAGTTCTTC; cdr3_aa: CASSLGSLQFF
j_call: TRBJ2-7; v_call: TRBV5-1; clone_size: NA; d_call: NA; cdr3_nt: TGCGCCAGCAGCTTTAGCGGAGGCTCCTACGAGCAGTACTTC; cdr3_aa: CASSFSGGSYEQYF
j_call: TRBJ2-3; v_call: TRBV28; clone_size: NA; d_call: TRBD1; cdr3_nt: TGTGCCAGCAGTTACAGGGGGGGCACAGATACGCAGTATTTT; cdr3_aa: CASSYRGGTDTQYF
j_call: TRBJ2-3; v_call: TRBV5-4; clone_size: NA; d_call: NA; cdr3_nt: TGTGCCAGCGGCACAGATACGCAGTATTTT; cdr3_aa: CASGTDTQYF
j_call: TRBJ2-1; v_call: TRBV6-5; clone_size: NA; d_call: TRBD2; cdr3_nt: TGTGCCACCCTTGCTAGCGGGAGAGGCGATGAGCAGTTCTTC; cdr3_aa: CATLASGRGDEQFF
j_call: TRBJ2-3; v_call: TRBV14; clone_size: NA; d_call: NA; cdr3_nt: TGTGCCAGCAGCCAAGTGGGGAGAAGCACAGATACGCAGTATTTT; cdr3_aa: CASSQVGRSTDTQYF
j_call: TRBJ2-2; v_call: TRBV7-2; clone_size: NA; d_call: NA; cdr3_nt: TGTGCCAGCAGCTTCGGATTCAGCACCGGGGAGCTGTTTTTT; cdr3_aa: CASSFGFSTGELFF
j_call: TRBJ1-4; v_call: TRBV15; clone_size: NA; d_call: TRBD1; cdr3_nt: TGTGCCACCAGCACTGAAGGGACAGGGGTTGAAAAACTGTTTTTT; cdr3_aa: CATSTEGTGVEKLFF
j_call: TRBJ1-3; v_call: TRBV27; clone_size: NA; d_call: NA; cdr3_nt: TGTGCCAGCGGGAGAAGGACTGGAAACACCATATATTTT; cdr3_aa: CASGRRTGNTIYF
j_call: TRBJ2-2; v_call: TRBV2; clone_size: NA; d_call: NA; cdr3_nt: TGTGCCAGCAGCCCAGAGAACACCGGGGAGCTGTTTTTT; cdr3_aa: CASSPENTGELFF
j_call: TRBJ2-1; v_call: TRBV11-3; clone_size: NA; d_call: TRBD2; cdr3_nt: TGTGCCAGCAGCACTCGTCTAGCGGGAGGGCTGGATGAGCAGTTCTTC; cdr3_aa: CASSTRLAGGLDEQFF
j_call: TRBJ2-5; v_call: TRBV18; clone_size: NA; d_call: NA; cdr3_nt: TGTGCCAGCTCCCCCGGGTCGGGGAAGGAGACCCAGTACTTC; cdr3_aa: CASSPGSGKETQYF
j_call: TRBJ2-5; v_call: TRBV9; clone_size: NA; d_call: NA; cdr3_nt: TGTGCCAGCAGCGTAGCTGGACAAGAGACCCAGTACTTC; cdr3_aa: CASSVAGQETQYF
j_call: TRBJ2-7; v_call: TRBV27; clone_size: once; d_call: NA; cdr3_nt: TGTGCCAGCAGTTCGCCCAGTCGGAAGGGAAAAATACACTACGAGCAGTACTTC; cdr3_aa: CASSSPSRKGKIHYEQYF
j_call: TRBJ2-2; v_call: TRBV11-2; clone_size: NA; d_call: NA; cdr3_nt: TGTGCCAGCAGCTTCTCGACAGTCGCGAACACCGGGGAGCTGTTTTTT; cdr3_aa: CASSFSTVANTGELFF
j_call: TRBJ1-3; v_call: TRBV5-6; clone_size: NA; d_call: NA; cdr3_nt: TGTGCCAGCAGCTTCTTCCTCTCTGGAAACACCATATATTTT; cdr3_aa: CASSFFLSGNTIYF
j_call: TRBJ2-7; v_call: TRBV6-5; clone_size: NA; d_call: TRBD1; cdr3_nt: TGTGCCAGCAGTAGGCAGGGGGCGCCGTACGAGCAGTACTTC; cdr3_aa: CASSRQGAPYEQYF
j_call: TRBJ2-3; v_call: TRBV2; clone_size: NA; d_call: TRBD2; cdr3_nt: TGTGCCAGCAAGCCGGGGCCGGGGGTTAGCGGGACAGATACGCAGTATTTT; cdr3_aa: CASKPGPGVSGTDTQYF
j_call: TRBJ2-1; v_call: TRBV5-4; clone_size: NA; d_call: TRBD2; cdr3_nt: TGTGCCAGCAGCTTGGCTTTGGGGACTAGCGGGAGAAATGAGCAGTTCTTC; cdr3_aa: CASSLALGTSGRNEQFF
j_call: TRBJ2-3; v_call: TRBV18; clone_size: NA; d_call: NA; cdr3_nt: TGTGCCAGCTCAACCGGGGACCCAGAACTTGGTACGCAGTATTTT; cdr3_aa: CASSTGDPELGTQYF
j_call: TRBJ1-5; v_call: TRBV5-1; clone_size: once; d_call: TRBD1; cdr3_nt: TGCGCCAGAGTAAGAGACAGGGTCAATCAGCCCCAGCATTTT; cdr3_aa: CARVRDRVNQPQHF
j_call: TRBJ2-4; v_call: TRBV6-5; clone_size: once; d_call: NA; cdr3_nt: TGTGCCAGCAGGAACAGGGGACTAGCCAAAAACATTCAGTACTTC; cdr3_aa: CASRNRGLAKNIQYF
j_call: TRBJ2-1; v_call: TRBV7-2; clone_size: NA; d_call: TRBD2; cdr3_nt: TGTGCCAGCAGCCGGGGGGGTAGCGCCCACAATGAGCAGTTCTTC; cdr3_aa: CASSRGGSAHNEQFF